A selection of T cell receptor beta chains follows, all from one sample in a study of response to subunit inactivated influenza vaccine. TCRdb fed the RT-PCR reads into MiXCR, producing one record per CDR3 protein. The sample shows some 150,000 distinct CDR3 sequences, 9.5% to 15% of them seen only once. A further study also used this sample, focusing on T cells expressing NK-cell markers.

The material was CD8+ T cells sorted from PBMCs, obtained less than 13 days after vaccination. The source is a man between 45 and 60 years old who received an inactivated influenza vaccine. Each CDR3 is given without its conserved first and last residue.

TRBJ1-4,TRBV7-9,ASSSGVPTNEKLF
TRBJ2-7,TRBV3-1,ASSSAAKAWGYEQY
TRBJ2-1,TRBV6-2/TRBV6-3,ASSTSGQGEQF
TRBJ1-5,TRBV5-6,ASSPGWSQPQH
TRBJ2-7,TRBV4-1,ASSSPGGDYEQY
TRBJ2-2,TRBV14,ASSNPSPRGGWTGELF
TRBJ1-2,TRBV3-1,ASSQDFAGDGYT
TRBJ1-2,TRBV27,ASSLTQGDGYT
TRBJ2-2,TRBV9,ASSVEGSAGELF
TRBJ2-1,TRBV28,ASSFGGLAGGAYNEQF
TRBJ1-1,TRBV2,ASSVIPRETEAF
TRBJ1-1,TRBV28,ASSYTGSTEAF
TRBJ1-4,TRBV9,ASGGDEKLF
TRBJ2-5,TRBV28,ASSPRLVLTQY
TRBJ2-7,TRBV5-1,ASSWISGNPNEQY
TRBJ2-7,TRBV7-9,ASSLDGGGVYEQY
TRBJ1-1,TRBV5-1,ASSLGQGMGTEAF
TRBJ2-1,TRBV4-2,ASSPSRNPEFEQF
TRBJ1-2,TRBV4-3,ASSQEWGRDYGYT
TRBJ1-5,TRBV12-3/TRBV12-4,ASTIGGDQPQH
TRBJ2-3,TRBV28,ASSRTLARGVDTQY
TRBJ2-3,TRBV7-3,ASSPDRGADTQY
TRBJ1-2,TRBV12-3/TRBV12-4,ASSLPTGVGYT
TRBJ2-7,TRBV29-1,SVEGTVRGRGQY
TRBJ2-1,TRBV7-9,ASSSLSGRAYNEQF
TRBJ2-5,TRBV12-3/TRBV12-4,ASSLASGRKETQY
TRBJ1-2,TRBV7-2,ASSSTSNYGYN
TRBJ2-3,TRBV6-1,ASTSSGRDTQY
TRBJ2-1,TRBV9,ASSVAGQVHNEQF
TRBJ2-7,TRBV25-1,ASTYAYEQY
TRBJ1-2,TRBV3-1,ASSRIGLGPGDGYT
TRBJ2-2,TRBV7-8,ASSLALAGLNTGELF
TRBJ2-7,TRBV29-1,SVFWQGVGGYEQY
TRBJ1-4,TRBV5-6,ASSPGTGNEKLF
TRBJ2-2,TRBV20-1,SARDKWGVGELF
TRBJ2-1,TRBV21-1,ASSHNRGHPYNEQF
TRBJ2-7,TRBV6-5,ATRDQTYEQY
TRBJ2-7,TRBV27,ASSLGGGGLYEQY
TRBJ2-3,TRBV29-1,SVRLITDTQY
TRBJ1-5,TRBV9,ASSVGVTAGQPQH
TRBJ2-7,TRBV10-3,AISVTSGRAYEQY
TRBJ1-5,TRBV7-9,ASSKGNQPQH
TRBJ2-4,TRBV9,ASSVGRGENIQY
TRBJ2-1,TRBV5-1,ASSLARDLHNEQF
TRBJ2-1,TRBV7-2,ASSLAVNEQF
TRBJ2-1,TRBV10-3,AISDIPGGSSYNEQF
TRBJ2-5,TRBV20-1,SARVVSVETQY
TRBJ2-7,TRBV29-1,SVEVSSYEQY
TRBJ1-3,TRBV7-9,ASSGGRAGNTIY
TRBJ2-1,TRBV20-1,SARPIRRLEIYEQF
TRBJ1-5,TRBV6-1,ASSAGQGAYSNQPQH